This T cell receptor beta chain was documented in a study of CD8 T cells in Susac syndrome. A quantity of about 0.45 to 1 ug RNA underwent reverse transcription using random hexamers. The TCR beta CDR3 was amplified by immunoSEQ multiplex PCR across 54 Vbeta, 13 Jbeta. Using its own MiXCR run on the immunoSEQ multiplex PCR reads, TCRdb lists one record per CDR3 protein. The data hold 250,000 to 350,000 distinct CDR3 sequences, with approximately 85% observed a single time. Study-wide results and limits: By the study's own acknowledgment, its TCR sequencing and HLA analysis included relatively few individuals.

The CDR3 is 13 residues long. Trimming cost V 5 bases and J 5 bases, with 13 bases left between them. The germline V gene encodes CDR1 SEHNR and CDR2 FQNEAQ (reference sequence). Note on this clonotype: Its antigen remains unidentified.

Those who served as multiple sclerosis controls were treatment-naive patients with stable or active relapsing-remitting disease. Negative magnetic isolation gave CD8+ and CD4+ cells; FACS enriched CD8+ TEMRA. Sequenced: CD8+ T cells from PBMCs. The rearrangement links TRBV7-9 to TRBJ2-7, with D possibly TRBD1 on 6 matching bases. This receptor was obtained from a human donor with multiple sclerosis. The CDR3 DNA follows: TGTGCCAGCAGCAGACCACAGGGTCACGAGCAGTACTTC. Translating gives CASSRPQGHEQYF.